A single sample is the source of the 2 T cell receptor beta chains below, sequenced in a study of beta chain features in type 1 diabetes. Overall study results and limits: Researchers report that Type 1 diabetes patients had moderately but significantly shorter TCRB CDR3s across all four CD4+ subsets.

Antigens of these TCRs are unknown. Reverse transcribing all isolated RNA meant expressed TCRB transcripts were sequenced. The assay was immunoSEQ multiplex PCR, and TCRdb's table has in-frame clones only and misses some. The sample lists 500,000 to 850,000 clones, 11% to 15% occurring once. Sequencing was done on a sample of naive CD4+ T cells from blood. These TCRs come from a young man with type 1 diabetes.

The rearrangement links TRBV28 to TRBJ2-6; the D gene is possibly TRBD1 (5 bases). Germline lookup yields CDR1 MDHEN and CDR2 SYDVKM. V lost 0 bases to trimming and J lost 6 bases, with 9 bases between them. The CDR3 is 15 residues long. The CDR3 bases are TGTGCCAGCAGTTTATGGGGGCGCGAGGCCAACGTCCTGACTTTC. It translates to CASSLWGREANVLTF. The variable domain in full, with the rest retrieved from reference TRBV28 and TRBJ2-6, is DVKVTQSSRYLVKRTGEKVFLECVQDMDHENMFWYRQDPGLGLRLIYFSYDVKMKEKGDIPEGYSVSREKKERFSLILESASTNQTSMYLCASSLWGREANVLTFGAGSRLTVL.

This chain uses TRBV30 with TRBJ2-1; D is undetermined. Germline V CDR1 and CDR2: GTSNPN, SVGIG (reference sequence). V shed 7 bases and J shed 0 bases, with 10 bases lying between them. The CDR3 spans 13 residues. The DNA of the CDR3 is TGTGCCTCGATCGAGCGCTCCTACAATGAGCAGTTCTTC. This gives the protein CASIERSYNEQFF.